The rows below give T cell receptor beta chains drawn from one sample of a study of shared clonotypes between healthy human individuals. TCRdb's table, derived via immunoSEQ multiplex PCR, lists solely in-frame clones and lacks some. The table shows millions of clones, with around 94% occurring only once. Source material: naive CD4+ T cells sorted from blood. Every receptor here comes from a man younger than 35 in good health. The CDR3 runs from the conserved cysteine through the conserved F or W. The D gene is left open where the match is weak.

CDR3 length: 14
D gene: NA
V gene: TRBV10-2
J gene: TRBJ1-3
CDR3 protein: CASSDRASGNTIYF

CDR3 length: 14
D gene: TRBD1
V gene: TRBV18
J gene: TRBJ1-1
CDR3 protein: CASSADRGLTEAFF

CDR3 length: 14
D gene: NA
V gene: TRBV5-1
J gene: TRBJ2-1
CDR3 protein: CASSLGQQYNEQFF

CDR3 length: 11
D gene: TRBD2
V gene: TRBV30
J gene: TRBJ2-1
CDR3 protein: CAWAGVNEQFF

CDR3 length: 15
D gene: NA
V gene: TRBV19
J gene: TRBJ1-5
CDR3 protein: CASSTAAGLNQPQHF

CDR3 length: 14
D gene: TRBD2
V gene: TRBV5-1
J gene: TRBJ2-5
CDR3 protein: CASRTSGDEETQYF

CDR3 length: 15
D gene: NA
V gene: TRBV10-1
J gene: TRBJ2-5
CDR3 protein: CANPALPEWWETQYF

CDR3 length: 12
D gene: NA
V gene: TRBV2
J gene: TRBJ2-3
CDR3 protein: CASGGSTDTQYF

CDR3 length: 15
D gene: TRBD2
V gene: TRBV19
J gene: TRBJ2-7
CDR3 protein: CASSTSGGRGDEQYF

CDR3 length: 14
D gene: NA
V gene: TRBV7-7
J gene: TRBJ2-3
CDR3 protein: CASSLEGELGTQYF

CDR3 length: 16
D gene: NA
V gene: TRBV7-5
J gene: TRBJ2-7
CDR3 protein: CARSLVRESNHYEQYF

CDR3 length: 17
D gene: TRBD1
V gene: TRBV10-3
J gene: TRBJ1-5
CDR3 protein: CAISEQLGQGAEQPQHF

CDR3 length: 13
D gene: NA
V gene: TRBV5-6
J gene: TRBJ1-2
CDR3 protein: CASSSTLNYGYTF

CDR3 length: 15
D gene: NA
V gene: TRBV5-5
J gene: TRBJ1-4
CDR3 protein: CASSLGGTPNEKLFF

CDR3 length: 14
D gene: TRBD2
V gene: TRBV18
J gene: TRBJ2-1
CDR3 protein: CASSPPGLVNEQFF

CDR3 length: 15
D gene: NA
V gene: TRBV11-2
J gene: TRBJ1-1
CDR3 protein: CASSLVYRANTEAFF

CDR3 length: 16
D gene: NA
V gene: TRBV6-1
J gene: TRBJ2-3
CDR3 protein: CASSEWSGPPTDTQYF

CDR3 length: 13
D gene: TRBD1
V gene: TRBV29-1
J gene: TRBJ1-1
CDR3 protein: CSGGQGLNTEAFF

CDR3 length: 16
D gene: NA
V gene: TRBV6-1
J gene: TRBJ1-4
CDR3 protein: CASSDLNGRVNEKLFF

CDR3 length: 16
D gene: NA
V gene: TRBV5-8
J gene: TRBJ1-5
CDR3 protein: CASSSIGRGGNQPQHF

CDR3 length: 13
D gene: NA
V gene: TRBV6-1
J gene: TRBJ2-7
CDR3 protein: CASSEGPAGRQYF

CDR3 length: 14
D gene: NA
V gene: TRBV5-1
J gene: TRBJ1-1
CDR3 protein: CASRPGPENTEAFF

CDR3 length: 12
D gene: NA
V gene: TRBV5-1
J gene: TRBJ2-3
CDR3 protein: CASSENTDTQYF

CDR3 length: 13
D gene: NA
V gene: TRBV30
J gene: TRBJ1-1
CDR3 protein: CAWNMGGFTEAFF

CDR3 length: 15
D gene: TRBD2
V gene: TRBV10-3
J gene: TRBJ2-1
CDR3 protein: CAIREAREGNNEQFF

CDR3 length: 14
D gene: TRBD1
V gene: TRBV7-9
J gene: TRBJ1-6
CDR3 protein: CASSPGTGDSPLHF

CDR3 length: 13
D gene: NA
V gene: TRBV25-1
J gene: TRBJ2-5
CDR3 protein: CASSESDRKTQYF

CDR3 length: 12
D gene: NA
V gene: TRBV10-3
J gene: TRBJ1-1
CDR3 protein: CAISESVGEAFF

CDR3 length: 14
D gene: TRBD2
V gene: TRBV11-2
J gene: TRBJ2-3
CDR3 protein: CASRGAGRTDTQYF

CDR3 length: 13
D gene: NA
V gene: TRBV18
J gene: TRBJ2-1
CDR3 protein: CASSQMPGNEQFF

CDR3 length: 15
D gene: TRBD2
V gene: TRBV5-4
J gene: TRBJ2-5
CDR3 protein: CASSRPGGSGETQYF

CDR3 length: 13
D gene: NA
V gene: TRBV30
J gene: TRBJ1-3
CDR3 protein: CAWTTGTGNTIYF

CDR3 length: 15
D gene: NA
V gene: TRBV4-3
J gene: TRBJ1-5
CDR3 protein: CASSPDRGSNQPQHF

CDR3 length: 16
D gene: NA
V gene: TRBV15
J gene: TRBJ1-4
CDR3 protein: CATSGIGAQHNEKLFF

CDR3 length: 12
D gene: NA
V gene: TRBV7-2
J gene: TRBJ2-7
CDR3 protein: CASSLTRKEQYF

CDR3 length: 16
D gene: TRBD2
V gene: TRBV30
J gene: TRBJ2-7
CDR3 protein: CAWSVGLAGGHDEQYF

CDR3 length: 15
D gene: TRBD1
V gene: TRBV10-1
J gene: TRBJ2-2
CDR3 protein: CASSERTGATGELFF

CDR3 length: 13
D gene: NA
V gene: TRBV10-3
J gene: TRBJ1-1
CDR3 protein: CAISERGGTEAFF

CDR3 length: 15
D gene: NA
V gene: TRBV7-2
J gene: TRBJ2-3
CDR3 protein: CASSLRRLARDTQYF

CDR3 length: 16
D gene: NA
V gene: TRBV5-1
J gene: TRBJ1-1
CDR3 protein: CASSSRAPGRGTEAFF

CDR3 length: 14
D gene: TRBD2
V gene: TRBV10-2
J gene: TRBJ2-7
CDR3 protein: CASSGAGGTYEQYF

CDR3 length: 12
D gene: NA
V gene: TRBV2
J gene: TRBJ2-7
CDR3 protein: CASSLESYEQYF

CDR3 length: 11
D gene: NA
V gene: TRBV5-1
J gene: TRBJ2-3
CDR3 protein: CASSKTDTQYF

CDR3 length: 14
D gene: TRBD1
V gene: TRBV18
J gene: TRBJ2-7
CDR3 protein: CASSLGRGTYEQYF

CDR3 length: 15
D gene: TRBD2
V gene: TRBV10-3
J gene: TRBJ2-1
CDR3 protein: CAINSLAGGSEEQFF

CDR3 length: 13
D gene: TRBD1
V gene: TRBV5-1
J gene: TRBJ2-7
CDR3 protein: CASRGTESYEQYF

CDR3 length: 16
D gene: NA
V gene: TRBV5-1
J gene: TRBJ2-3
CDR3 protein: CASSTGMGGLTDTQYF

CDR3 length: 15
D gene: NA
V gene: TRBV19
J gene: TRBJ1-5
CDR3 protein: CASSRNRVLDQPQHF

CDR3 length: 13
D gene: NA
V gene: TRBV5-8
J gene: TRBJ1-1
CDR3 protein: CASSPLALPGAFF

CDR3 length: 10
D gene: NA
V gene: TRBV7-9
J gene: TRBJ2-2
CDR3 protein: CASSFGELFF

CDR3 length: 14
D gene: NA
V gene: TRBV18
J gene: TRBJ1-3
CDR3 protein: CASSALERGNTIYF

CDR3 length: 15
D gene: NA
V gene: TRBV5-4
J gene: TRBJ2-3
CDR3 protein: CASSLGGPSTDTQYF

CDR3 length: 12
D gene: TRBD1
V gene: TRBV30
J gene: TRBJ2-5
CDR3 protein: CASDRGRETQYF

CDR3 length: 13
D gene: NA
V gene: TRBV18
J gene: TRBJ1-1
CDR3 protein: CASSSGLNTEAFF

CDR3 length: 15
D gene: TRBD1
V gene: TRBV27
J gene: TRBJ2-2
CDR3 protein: CASSRGQVNTGELFF